This T cell receptor (beta chain) was found in a study of T cells in Graves' hyperthyroidism and ophthalmopathy. There were TCR beta CDR3 regions amplified from RNA transcripts. When the TCR CDR3 underwent first-round RT-PCR, the HTBI primer set was used. TCRdb processed the multiplex PCR reads anew with MiXCR; each CDR3 protein has one entry. The sample carries around 600,000 distinct CDR3 sequences, over 12% recorded once. This clonotype showed up just a few times. Its cognate antigen is unknown. Study observations and caveats: The model made its ophthalmopathy prediction, and onset followed a median roughly 6.5 months later.

Ophthalmopathy patients had moderate-to-severe active disease, CAS ≥3, NOSPECS ≥4, and disease duration under 3 months. The source is a young woman with Graves' ophthalmopathy. The sample consisted of blood.

CDR3 protein: CASSLRRDRYYEQYF. CDR3 nucleotide sequence: TGTGCCAGCAGTTTAAGGCGGGACAGGTACTACGAGCAGTACTTC. V and J are TRBV28 and TRBJ2-7; 8 bases map to TRBD1. The CDR3 has 15 residues. Germline V CDR1 and CDR2: MDHEN, SYDVKM. V gave up 2 bases and J gave up 3 bases; unmatched junction bases: 6.